The 22 T cell receptor beta chains below all came from one sample that was sequenced in a study of CD8 T cells in ankylosing spondylitis. TCRdb re-derived calls from the 5' RACE reads in MiXCR, one entry per CDR3 protein. The data contain about 130,000 distinct CDR3 sequences, roughly 7.3% of them singletons. Material: blood, either unsorted or a sorted T cell fraction (not recorded which). The receptors originated from a male donor with ankylosing spondylitis or in good health (not recorded which).

The table lists this clonotype with many counts. V is TRBV20-1 and J is TRBJ1-1; D remains ambiguous. CDR3 size: 11 residues. Looked up from germline, CDR1 is DFQATT and CDR2 is SNEGSKA (reference sequence). The CDR3 region is CSARRLYEAFF. The CDR3 DNA reads as TGCAGCGCCAGGCGACTCTACGAAGCTTTCTTT.

This clonotype has ten or more counts. The V call is TRBV5-1, the J call TRBJ1-4; 9 nucleotides agree with TRBD1. Unmatched junction bases numbered 3, after V lost 4 bases and J lost 5 bases. Germline-derived CDR1 and CDR2 are SGHRS and YFSETQ. The CDR3 runs to 14 residues. Here the CDR3 DNA reads TGCGCCAGCAGCCCCGGGACAGGGAATGAAAAACTGTTTTTT. It translates to CASSPGTGNEKLFF. The full variable domain, with the rest looked up from reference TRBV5-1 and TRBJ1-4, is KAGVTQTPRYLIKTRGQQVTLSCSPISGHRSVSWYQQTPGQGLQFLFEYFSETQRNKGNFPGRFSGRQFSNSRSEMNVSTLELGDSALYLCASSPGTGNEKLFFGSGTQLSVL.

This clonotype was recorded many times. The rearrangement links TRBV5-6 to TRBJ2-7; 8 bases are shared with TRBD1. This CDR3 is built from 14 residues. Per the germline V gene, CDR1 is SGHDT and CDR2 is YYEEEE. J was trimmed by 3 bases and V by 1 base; bases with no gene match: 3. CDR3 amino acids: CASSLTDRVYEQYF. CDR3 coding DNA: TGTGCCAGCAGCTTGACGGACAGGGTCTACGAGCAGTACTTC.

Many counts were recorded for this clonotype. The chain uses TRBV7-2 and TRBJ1-5, with D possibly TRBD1 on 6 matching bases. The length of the CDR3 is 15 residues. Germline V CDR1 and CDR2: SGHTA, FQGNSA. V shed 5 bases and J shed 0 bases, with 11 bases lying between them. The CDR3 nucleotides read TGTGCCAGCAGCCCCCAGGGGTATAGCAATCAGCCCCAGCATTTT. This encodes CASSPQGYSNQPQHF.

V gene TRBV20-1 combines with J gene TRBJ1-4; D uncertain. Germline CDR1 is DFQATT and CDR2 is SNEGSKA (reference sequence). The length of the CDR3 is 14 residues. Trimming removed 3 bases at V and 4 bases at J, with 12 bases between. The CDR3 DNA sequence: TGCAGTGCTAGCCCCGCGTGGCTTAATGAAAAACTGTTTTTT. It translates to CSASPAWLNEKLFF.

This clonotype was detected ten times or more. The rearrangement links TRBV11-2 to TRBJ1-1; the match to TRBD1 covers 8 bases. This CDR3 is built from 18 residues. Germline trimming cut 1 base from V and 6 bases from J; bases unmatched to any gene: 16. The germline gives CDR1 SGHAT, CDR2 FQNNGV. CDR3 amino acids: CASSLVSSRTGSRAEAFF. DNA of the CDR3: TGTGCCAGCAGCTTAGTTTCGTCGCGGACAGGGTCCCGCGCTGAAGCTTTCTTT.

This clonotype came up many times. The chain uses TRBV5-1 and TRBJ1-2; no definite D call. V gave up 4 bases and J gave up 6 bases, with 22 bases separating them. This CDR3 has 16 residues. Germline V gives CDR1 SGHRS, CDR2 YFSETQ. The CDR3 reads CASSPISGLRRDGYTF. The CDR3 nucleotides are TGCGCCAGCAGCCCCATTTCAGGTCTCCGGCGGGATGGCTACACCTTC.

This clonotype came up many times. The chain uses TRBV11-2 and TRBJ2-6; 7 nucleotides agree with TRBD1. Germline values: CDR1 SGHAT, CDR2 FQNNGV. V lost 2 bases, J lost 4 bases, and 8 bases stayed unmatched. There are 17 residues in the CDR3. The CDR3 region has the DNA TGTGCCAGCAGCTTAAATCCAGGGGGAGCAGGGGCCAACGTCCTGACTTTC. It specifies CASSLNPGGAGANVLTF.

This clonotype was recorded at least ten times. This chain connects TRBV20-1 to TRBJ1-2; 7 positions agree with TRBD1. The CDR3 loop spans 13 amino acids. Germline CDR1 DFQATT, CDR2 SNEGSKA (reference sequence). J was trimmed by 5 bases and V by 3 bases; bases with no gene match: 6. DNA for the CDR3: TGCAGTGCTAGGACAGGGTCTCGGTATGGCTACACCTTC. Residues: CSARTGSRYGYTF.

This clonotype was detected ten times or more. The rearrangement uses TRBV20-1 and TRBJ1-2; TRBD1 matches at 7 bases. Looked up from germline, CDR1 is DFQATT and CDR2 is SNEGSKA (reference sequence). V lost 5 bases, J lost 6 bases, and 6 bases stayed unmatched. CDR3 length: 12 amino acids. The CDR3 spells CSAEGGKDGYTF. As DNA, the CDR3 is TGCAGTGCTGAAGGGGGCAAGGATGGCTACACCTTC.

Only a few counts were recorded for this clonotype. This chain uses TRBV5-1 with TRBJ2-2, with D possibly TRBD2 on 5 matching bases. Germline-derived CDR1 and CDR2 are SGHRS and YFSETQ. Trimming left V 3 bases short and J 6 bases short, with 15 bases between. The CDR3 covers 15 residues. This CDR3 is CASSSLVDGAGELFF. Written as DNA, the CDR3 is TGCGCCAGCAGCTCCCTGGTAGACGGGGCCGGGGAGCTGTTTTTT.

About this clonotype: The junction differs from germline at one of its ends, possibly a read error. The chain combines TRBV5-6 with TRBJ2-7; either TRBD1 or TRBD2 may fit D (5 bases each). Looked up from germline, CDR1 is SGHDT and CDR2 is YYEEEE. The CDR3 contains 14 residues. The CDR3 DNA reads as TGTGCCATCAGCTCCGGGACCGTCTCCTACGAGCAGTACTTC. This translates into CAISSGTVSYEQYF.

In its sample, this clonotype was seen many times. CDR3 protein: CASRRDPSGDYGYTF. In nucleotides, the CDR3 is TGCGCCAGCAGGAGGGACCCTTCAGGGGACTATGGCTACACCTTC. The chain employs TRBV5-1 and TRBJ1-2; D may be TRBD1 (6 bases). Germline assignment: CDR1 SGHRS and CDR2 YFSETQ. Deletions cut 5 bases from V and 3 bases from J, with 17 bases between. CDR3 length: 15 residues.

A note on this clonotype: A much bigger clone sits one base away, suggesting this may be a read error. This chain links TRBV7-8 with TRBJ1-2, with 8 bases matching TRBD1. The CDR3 extends over 13 amino acids. CDR1 is SGHVS and CDR2 is FQNEAQ in the germline V gene. The CDR3 coding sequence is TGTGCCAGCAGCCCTGACAGGGGAGGCGGCTCCACCTTC. It is translated as CASSPDRGGGSTF.

The chain employs TRBV5-4 and TRBJ1-1; tentatively, D is TRBD1 (5 bases). V was pared by 4 bases and J by 3 bases, with 13 bases between. The CDR3 totals 14 residues. Germline values: CDR1 SGHNT, CDR2 YYREEE (reference sequence). The CDR3 sequence: CASSPVEGDTEAFF. The CDR3 nucleotides read TGTGCCAGCAGCCCCGTTGAAGGGGACACTGAAGCTTTCTTT.

The sample holds a few counts of this clonotype. The chain employs TRBV18 and TRBJ2-1, with a tentative D call TRBD2 (6 bases). Deletions cut 6 bases from V and 2 bases from J, with 14 bases between. The CDR3 is 15 amino acids. CDR1 and CDR2 (germline): KGHSH, LQKENI. CDR3 loop: CASSSSGGAYNEQFF. In nucleotides, the CDR3 is TGTGCCAGCTCGTCGAGCGGAGGGGCCTACAATGAGCAGTTCTTC.

This clonotype showed up many times. V is TRBV5-1 and J is TRBJ2-1, with TRBD2 identical over 8 bases. Looked up from germline, CDR1 is SGHRS and CDR2 is YFSETQ. This CDR3 region has 15 residues. J was trimmed by 4 bases and V by 4 bases; bases with no gene match: 7. The CDR3 DNA reads TGCGCCAGCAGCAACAGCGGGAGCTCTTACAATGAGCAGTTCTTC. Its translation is CASSNSGSSYNEQFF.

This clonotype has at least ten counts. The chain couples TRBV5-1 to TRBJ1-4; TRBD1 matches 11 bases. CDR1 is SGHRS and CDR2 is YFSETQ in the germline V gene. The ends lost 0 bases at V and 5 bases at J; junction bases unmatched: 15. The length of the CDR3 is 20 residues. As DNA, the CDR3 is TGCGCCAGCAGCTTGGTGAGGACAGGGGGCCCGACTCGAGGAAATGAAAAACTGTTTTTT. Translation: CASSLVRTGGPTRGNEKLFF. The entire variable domain, with the rest obtained from reference TRBV5-1 and TRBJ1-4, is as follows: KAGVTQTPRYLIKTRGQQVTLSCSPISGHRSVSWYQQTPGQGLQFLFEYFSETQRNKGNFPGRFSGRQFSNSRSEMNVSTLELGDSALYLCASSLVRTGGPTRGNEKLFFGSGTQLSVL.

The chain recombines TRBV10-3 with TRBJ1-2, with D possibly TRBD1 on 6 matching bases. Deletions cut 9 bases from V and 7 bases from J, with 12 bases between. CDR1 and CDR2 (germline): ENHRY, SYGVKD. CDR3 length: 11 residues. CDR3: CAILGGSGYTF. The CDR3 DNA reads as TGTGCCATTTTGGGGGGCTCTGGCTACACCTTC.

This clonotype was seen ten or more times. This chain joins TRBV11-2 and TRBJ2-7, with no clear D. Germline CDR1 SGHAT, CDR2 FQNNGV. V was clipped by 4 bases and J by 0 bases, with 10 bases between them. The CDR3 is made up of 14 amino acids. The CDR3 nucleotides are TGTGCCAGCAGCTCCCCTCCGATCTCCTACGAGCAGTACTTC. Amino acid sequence: CASSSPPISYEQYF. Full variable domain (outside the CDR3, taken from reference TRBV11-2 and TRBJ2-7): EAGVAQSPRYKIIEKRQSVAFWCNPISGHATLYWYQQILGQGPKLLIQFQNNGVVDDSQLPKDRFSAERLKGVDSTLKIQPAKLEDSAVYLCASSSPPISYEQYFGPGTRLTVT.

This clonotype occurred many times. This chain connects TRBV28 to TRBJ2-2, with TRBD2 as a possible D gene (5 bases). The germline V gene encodes CDR1 MDHEN and CDR2 SYDVKM. The CDR3 sequence is 16 residues long. The V and J ends lost 2 bases and 4 bases respectively, with 14 bases between them. CDR3: CASSLISPSSTGELFF. The CDR3, as DNA: TGTGCCAGCAGTTTAATATCGCCTAGCAGCACCGGGGAGCTGTTTTTT.

This clonotype has at least ten counts. CDR3 amino acids: CASSYSGVSTDTQYF. The CDR3, as DNA: TGTGCCAGCAGTTACTCTGGGGTTAGCACAGATACGCAGTATTTT. The chain carries TRBV6-5 and TRBJ2-3, with D unclear. Trimming left V 0 bases short and J 0 bases short, with 7 bases between. This CDR3 has 15 residues. From germline, CDR1 is MNHEY and CDR2 SVGAGI.